These T cell receptor beta chains were read from a single sample in a study of T-cell memory formation after mild COVID-19. In TCRdb, the 5' RACE reads were re-called with MiXCR into one record per CDR3 protein. The sample gives 75,000 to 95,000 distinct CDR3 sequences, about 13% of which show up once; roughly a quarter is in the top ten. The sample consisted of PBMCs or a T cell subset sorted from them (not recorded which). Receptor source: an adult woman who had mild COVID-19 (a few samples of this study predate the infection). Cell type and time point are not known. Each CDR3 is given with its conserved first and last residue. The order of the fields is V gene, J gene, clone size, D gene, CDR3 DNA, CDR3 protein. A D gene is named only where the DNA matches it firmly. Only some rows state a clone size, as once, few, many or a class for expanded clones.

TRBV7-9	TRBJ1-3	few	-	TGTGCCAGGAGGGCTGGAAACACCATATATTTT	CARRAGNTIYF
TRBV5-1	TRBJ2-1	-	-	TGCGCCAGCGCCCCGGGACATATCTCCTACAATGAGCAGTTCTTC	CASAPGHISYNEQFF
TRBV10-3	TRBJ2-1	-	-	TGTGCCACCGGACACAATGAGCAGTTCTTC	CATGHNEQFF
TRBV19	TRBJ2-7	few	-	TGTGCCAGTAGTATAGGTGGGGTGAGGCAGCAGTACTTC	CASSIGGVRQQYF
TRBV20-1	TRBJ2-1	few	TRBD2	TGCAGTGCTAGAGATAGAAGCGGGAGGGCGGGCAATGAGCAGTTCTTC	CSARDRSGRAGNEQFF
TRBV3-1	TRBJ2-7	-	-	TGTGCCAGCAGCCAAGAATACAGCTACGAGCAGTACTTC	CASSQEYSYEQYF
TRBV7-2	TRBJ1-1	once	-	TGTGCCAGCAGCTCGTTGATGGGGCCAGAAGCTTTCTTT	CASSSLMGPEAFF
TRBV29-1	TRBJ2-2	-	-	TGCAGCGTCGACACAGGGAGGCTCAACGGGGAGCTGTTTTTT	CSVDTGRLNGELFF
TRBV5-1	TRBJ2-1	-	-	TGCGCCAGCAGCATGCTAGAGCATGAGCAGTTCTTC	CASSMLEHEQFF
TRBV6-5	TRBJ2-7	few	TRBD2	TGTGCCAGCAGCTTGTCTAGCGGGAGCTCCTACGAGCAGTACTTC	CASSLSSGSSYEQYF
TRBV7-2	TRBJ2-1	-	TRBD2	TGTGCCAGCAGCTTAGCCGGACTAGCGGGAGTCAATGAGCAGTTCTTC	CASSLAGLAGVNEQFF
TRBV2	TRBJ1-5	few	-	TGTGCCAGCAGTGAACGGACAGACAATCAGCCCCAGCATTTT	CASSERTDNQPQHF
TRBV4-2	TRBJ1-1	-	-	TGTGCCAGCAGCCAACGAAACACTGAAGCTTTCTTT	CASSQRNTEAFF
TRBV20-1	TRBJ2-3	-	-	TGCAGTGCTAGTGGTCAACAGACTTTCACAGATACGCAGTATTTT	CSASGQQTFTDTQYF
TRBV20-1	TRBJ2-2	-	TRBD2	TGCAGTGCTAGAGATATAGGGCGGGAGGATAAAGCCGGGGAGCTGTTTTTT	CSARDIGREDKAGELFF
TRBV25-1	TRBJ2-7	few	-	TGTGCCAGCAGTGGTAGGAGGCGCACCTGGGAGCAGTACTTC	CASSGRRRTWEQYF
TRBV4-3	TRBJ2-3	many	-	TGCGCCAGCAGCCAAGATCCACCACCCCCAGATACGCAGTATTTT	CASSQDPPPPDTQYF
TRBV20-1	TRBJ2-7	many	-	TGCAGTGCTAGAGATCAAGCACGGGAAGGGAGCTCCTACGAGCAGTACTTC	CSARDQAREGSSYEQYF
TRBV6-5	TRBJ1-2	-	-	TGTGCCAGCAGTTCCGCGGACGGTCTGCGAGGCTACACCTTC	CASSSADGLRGYTF
TRBV24-1	TRBJ2-3	few	TRBD1	TGTGCCACCAGTCCGGGACAGGACACAGATACGCAGTATTTT	CATSPGQDTDTQYF
TRBV5-4	TRBJ2-1	-	-	TGTGCCAGCAGCCTCCGGGACTCAGACAATGAGCAGTTCTTC	CASSLRDSDNEQFF
TRBV7-6	TRBJ2-7	-	TRBD2	TGTGCCAGCAGCCCAGGGACTAGCGATAACGAGCAGTACTTC	CASSPGTSDNEQYF
TRBV6-6	TRBJ2-7	few	TRBD1	TGTGCCAGCAGTTTATCGGACAGGATCTACGAGCAGTACTTC	CASSLSDRIYEQYF
TRBV5-5	TRBJ2-7	many	TRBD2	TGTGCCAGCAGCTTGTCCGCACTGGGAGGGAGCTCCTACGAGCAGTACTTC	CASSLSALGGSSYEQYF